This T cell receptor beta chain is drawn from a study of cytomegalovirus exposure and HLA in healthy donors. Study conclusions and caveats: Rare TCR sequences dominated, though some public TCRs recurred in many donors. The CMV antigen specificity of a few CMV-associated chains was confirmed through in vitro analysis. Within the 120 or so validation repertoires, first-cohort TCR clusters tended to co-occur, according to a later analysis.

The donors were in the roughly 130-subject validation cohort, distinct from the roughly 700-subject first cohort. Libraries were prepared by immunoSEQ multiplex PCR; TCRdb keeps only in-frame clonotypes and omits some of them. The sample contains over 200,000 clones, about 91% of which appear only once. On this clone: Its matching antigen is unknown.

Deletions cut 3 bases from V and 2 bases from J, with 17 bases between. The CDR3 runs to 16 residues. Germline CDR1 WNHNN, CDR2 SYGVQD (reference sequence). Sequencing was carried out using PBMCs. The TCR originated in a woman younger than 35 in good health and CMV-seronegative. J is TRBJ2-7 and V is TRBV10-1; perhaps TRBD1 as D (6 bases). CDR3 sequence reads: CASSEFDAWGPYEQYF. DNA for the CDR3: TGCGCCAGCAGTGAATTCGATGCTTGGGGGCCCTACGAGCAGTACTTC.